The next 15 T cell receptor beta chains were all read from a single sample in a study of neoadjuvant anti-PD-1 for oral cavity cancer. Some clones are missing from TCRdb's copy, which holds only in-frame ones; the method was immunoSEQ multiplex PCR. The sample lists 12,000 or so clones, 60% to 80% occurring once. The sequencing here drew on tumor tissue, taken before nivolumab (anti-PD-1) treatment. These receptors were obtained from a person aged 40 to 85 with oral cavity squamous cell carcinoma. The donor label of this sample is uncertain.

The sample holds a few counts of this clone. The V call is TRBV5-4, the J call TRBJ1-4; no reliable D call. V lost 2 bases and J 4 bases, leaving 9 bases between the germline ends. CDR3 length equals 14 residues. The germline V gene has CDR1 SGHNT and CDR2 YYREEE (reference sequence). CDR3 nucleotides: TGTGCCAGCAGCTTCGGACTGAATAATGAAAAACTGTTTTTT. This gives the protein CASSFGLNNEKLFF.

V gene TRBV5-6 combines with J gene TRBJ2-7; D call uncertain. Trimming left V 0 bases short and J 0 bases short, with 7 bases between. The CDR3 sequence is 14 residues long. Germline V gene lookup returns CDR1 SGHDT and CDR2 YYEEEE. The CDR3 loop is CASSLVGSSYEQYF. The CDR3 DNA reads TGTGCCAGCAGCTTGGTAGGCAGCTCCTACGAGCAGTACTTC.

The chain carries TRBV2 and TRBJ2-3; weak D call: TRBD2 (5 bases). Germline CDR1 and CDR2: SNHLY and FYNNEI. CDR3 size: 11 residues. Trimming shortened V by 10 bases and J by 8 bases, and 13 bases separated the two germline ends. CDR3 sequence (DNA): TGTGCCACGGGGAGTCGGGGTACGCAGTATTTT. Translation: CATGSRGTQYF.

This sequence joins TRBV5-1 and TRBJ2-6; 10 bases are shared with TRBD1. CDR3 length: 18 amino acids. Germline V gives CDR1 SGHRS, CDR2 YFSETQ. Trimming at V came to 3 bases and at J to 2 bases, leaving 8 bases not matched to a gene. The CDR3 here is CASSSRQGALTGANVLTF. The DNA for the CDR3 is TGCGCCAGCAGCTCGAGACAGGGGGCCTTGACTGGGGCCAACGTCCTGACTTTC. The full variable domain, with the rest looked up from reference TRBV5-1 and TRBJ2-6, is KAGVTQTPRYLIKTRGQQVTLSCSPISGHRSVSWYQQTPGQGLQFLFEYFSETQRNKGNFPGRFSGRQFSNSRSEMNVSTLELGDSALYLCASSSRQGALTGANVLTFGAGSRLTVL.

This chain connects TRBV10-3 to TRBJ1-2; the match to TRBD1 covers 9 bases. The CDR3 runs 13 residues. Trimming at V came to 2 bases and at J to 5 bases, leaving 0 bases not matched to a gene. Germline values: CDR1 ENHRY, CDR2 SYGVKD. The CDR3 coding sequence is TGTGCCATCAGTGAGGACAGGGGGTATGGCTACACCTTC. Protein product: CAISEDRGYGYTF.

The chain joins TRBV7-2 to TRBJ1-6, with no clear D. V was pared by 1 base and J by 5 bases, with 9 bases between. The germline CDR1 and CDR2 sequences are SGHTA and FQGNSA. The CDR3 runs to 15 residues. The CDR3, as DNA: TGTGCCAGCAGCTTAGTGGGAATCAATAATTCACCCCTCCACTTT. The encoded protein is CASSLVGINNSPLHF.

This clone ranks as medium-sized. The chain links TRBV27 to TRBJ1-2; 8 bases align to TRBD1. From germline, CDR1 is MNHEY and CDR2 SMNVEV (reference sequence). The trim removed 6 bases at V and 2 bases at J, leaving 17 bases unmatched. The CDR3 runs to 18 residues. The CDR3 coding sequence is TGTGCCAGCAGGTCCCACGGACAGGGAATAAGGGGAAACTATGGCTACACCTTC. Its translation: CASRSHGQGIRGNYGYTF.

The genes are TRBV6-6 and TRBJ1-1; D not resolved. Trimming left V 0 bases short and J 4 bases short, with 6 bases between. The CDR3 consists of 13 residues. The V gene's germline CDR1 is MNHNY and CDR2 SVGAGI (reference sequence). CDR3 DNA: TGTGCCAGCAGTTACTCGGGAGGCACTGAAGCTTTCTTT. Protein product: CASSYSGGTEAFF.

This clone came up a few times. V and J are TRBV6-1 and TRBJ2-7, with no clear D. Germline V gives CDR1 MNHNS, CDR2 SASEGT. The CDR3 sequence is 11 residues long. Trimming removed 6 bases from V and 11 bases from J, with 14 bases in between. CDR3 protein: CASSANAGKYF. The CDR3 coding sequence is TGTGCCAGCAGCGCAAACGCTGGGAAGTACTTC.

The chain carries TRBV6-1 and TRBJ2-3, with 12 bases fitting TRBD1. The germline CDR1 and CDR2 sequences are MNHNS and SASEGT. There are 15 residues in the CDR3. The trim removed 3 bases at V and 4 bases at J, leaving 2 bases unmatched. This CDR3 reads CASSDGTGGADTQYF. Written as DNA, the CDR3 is TGTGCCAGCAGTGACGGGACAGGGGGCGCAGATACGCAGTATTTT.

The rearrangement joins TRBV4-2 to TRBJ1-6; maybe TRBD1 (6 bases). V was pared by 4 bases and J by 7 bases, with 14 bases between. Germline lookup yields CDR1 LGHNA and CDR2 YNFKEQ. The CDR3 consists of 15 residues. The CDR3 loop reads CASSPAGGRNSPLHF. Written as DNA, the CDR3 is TGTGCCAGCAGCCCGGCGGGGGGCCGGAATTCACCCCTCCACTTT.

The rearrangement uses TRBV11-3 and TRBJ2-1; possibly TRBD2 for D (5 bases). V was trimmed by 5 bases and J by 0 bases, leaving 14 bases between them. This CDR3 spans 16 amino acids. CDR1 is SGHNT, CDR2 YENEEA, per germline. CDR3 amino acids: CASSPRTGSSYNEQFF. The CDR3, as DNA: TGTGCCAGCAGCCCACGGACGGGGAGCTCCTACAATGAGCAGTTCTTC.

The chain employs TRBV30 and TRBJ2-1; 7 bases map to TRBD1. Germline CDR1 and CDR2: GTSNPN and SVGIG (reference sequence). With 4 bases clipped from V and 7 bases from J, the junction kept 10 bases outside the gene matches. This CDR3 has 14 residues. The CDR3 protein is CAWKGRVRGNEQFF. For the CDR3, the DNA is TGTGCCTGGAAGGGTAGGGTCAGGGGGAATGAGCAGTTCTTC.

This clone was detected only a few times. The chain employs TRBV19 and TRBJ1-6; D gene ambiguous. CDR3 size: 20 residues. V lost 3 bases and J lost 5, with 26 bases in between. CDR1 and CDR2 from the germline V gene are LNHDA and SQIVND (reference sequence). CDR3 amino acids: CASSIQHTADPSLNNSPLHF. CDR3 sequence (DNA): TGTGCCAGTAGTATCCAGCACACTGCCGATCCCAGCCTTAATAATTCACCCCTCCACTTT. Full variable domain (missing parts from reference TRBV19 and TRBJ1-6): DGGITQSPKYLFRKEGQNVTLSCEQNLNHDAMYWYRQDPGQGLRLIYYSQIVNDFQKGDIAEGYSVSREKKESFPLTVTSAQKNPTAFYLCASSIQHTADPSLNNSPLHFGNGTRLTVT.

V is TRBV5-4 and J is TRBJ1-2, with D possibly matching TRBD1 (6 bases). Trimming removed 5 bases from V and 6 bases from J, with 14 bases in between. Germline V gives CDR1 SGHNT, CDR2 YYREEE (reference sequence). The length of the CDR3 is 13 residues. CDR3 region: CASRYGGSDGYTF. CDR3 nucleotide sequence: TGTGCCAGCAGGTATGGGGGCAGCGATGGCTACACCTTC.